This is a list of T cell receptor beta chains from one sample in a study of OX40 agonist ivuxolimab in advanced cancers. The data were produced by immunoSEQ multiplex PCR, yet TCRdb's version contains in-frame clones alone and is incomplete. This sample has 50,000 to 70,000 clones; approximately 85% occur once, and the top ten carry around 3%. Sequencing was performed on CD4+ or CD8+ T cells sorted from blood, taken in a trial of the OX40 agonist ivuxolimab. These receptors originate from an adult with an advanced solid tumor such as melanoma, head and neck, liver or kidney cancer. CDR3s leave out the opening cysteine and the closing phenylalanine or tryptophan.

>TRBV7-2|TRBJ2-7
ASSFDDRGLYEQY
>TRBV9|TRBJ2-7
ASSAGSGTETYEQY
>TRBV27|TRBJ2-7
ASSPRTSGRGEQY
>TRBV18|TRBJ2-7
ASSPGTGGMYEQY
>TRBV5-8|TRBJ2-1
ASSFDQAEQF
>TRBV11-2|TRBJ1-2
ASSGGQLNYGYT
>TRBV4-2|TRBJ1-4
ASSQERRGREKLF
>TRBV2|TRBJ2-1
ASSERRGRNNEQF
>TRBV28|TRBJ2-5
ASSPQVRRETQY
>TRBV28|TRBJ1-1
ASSQEMAEAF
>TRBV5-4|TRBJ2-7
ASSPRDRASYEQY
>TRBV7-7|TRBJ2-7
ASSTRTVSYEQY
>TRBV7-2|TRBJ1-3
ASSLARDTGNTIY
>TRBV9|TRBJ2-5
ASSSGLAGGGSYQETQY
>TRBV27|TRBJ1-4
ASSRGRANEKLF
>TRBV20-1|TRBJ2-3
SAREGTQY
>TRBV29-1|TRBJ2-7
SVKQAEQY
>TRBV5-4|TRBJ2-2
ASSLVGGNYGELF
>TRBV5-1|TRBJ1-6
ASSLRTPGTGLGNNSPLH
>TRBV10-2|TRBJ2-7
ASSEWGSGGYEQY
>TRBV29-1|TRBJ2-4
SEITGENIQY
>TRBV30|TRBJ1-5
AWTDRVDQPQH
>TRBV21-1|TRBJ1-6
ASSRGRREYNSPLH
>TRBV2|TRBJ2-5
ASTSHGRARGETQY
>TRBV5-1|TRBJ1-1
ASSERKNTEAF
>TRBV2|TRBJ2-7
ASSVLGIDEQY
>TRBV19|TRBJ2-5
ASSTGQGFGETQY
>TRBV7-2|TRBJ2-2
ASSLGTGYTGELF
>TRBV28|TRBJ1-4
ASSFKGAVTNEKLF
>TRBV5-5|TRBJ1-2
ASSLQGHDYGYT
>TRBV5-1|TRBJ2-7
ASSLGVYEQY
>TRBV27|TRBJ1-5
ASSLRTGDPNQPQH
>TRBV5-4|TRBJ2-3
ASSSGQGTQY
>TRBV4-3|TRBJ2-2
ANSQDVFGPTTGELF